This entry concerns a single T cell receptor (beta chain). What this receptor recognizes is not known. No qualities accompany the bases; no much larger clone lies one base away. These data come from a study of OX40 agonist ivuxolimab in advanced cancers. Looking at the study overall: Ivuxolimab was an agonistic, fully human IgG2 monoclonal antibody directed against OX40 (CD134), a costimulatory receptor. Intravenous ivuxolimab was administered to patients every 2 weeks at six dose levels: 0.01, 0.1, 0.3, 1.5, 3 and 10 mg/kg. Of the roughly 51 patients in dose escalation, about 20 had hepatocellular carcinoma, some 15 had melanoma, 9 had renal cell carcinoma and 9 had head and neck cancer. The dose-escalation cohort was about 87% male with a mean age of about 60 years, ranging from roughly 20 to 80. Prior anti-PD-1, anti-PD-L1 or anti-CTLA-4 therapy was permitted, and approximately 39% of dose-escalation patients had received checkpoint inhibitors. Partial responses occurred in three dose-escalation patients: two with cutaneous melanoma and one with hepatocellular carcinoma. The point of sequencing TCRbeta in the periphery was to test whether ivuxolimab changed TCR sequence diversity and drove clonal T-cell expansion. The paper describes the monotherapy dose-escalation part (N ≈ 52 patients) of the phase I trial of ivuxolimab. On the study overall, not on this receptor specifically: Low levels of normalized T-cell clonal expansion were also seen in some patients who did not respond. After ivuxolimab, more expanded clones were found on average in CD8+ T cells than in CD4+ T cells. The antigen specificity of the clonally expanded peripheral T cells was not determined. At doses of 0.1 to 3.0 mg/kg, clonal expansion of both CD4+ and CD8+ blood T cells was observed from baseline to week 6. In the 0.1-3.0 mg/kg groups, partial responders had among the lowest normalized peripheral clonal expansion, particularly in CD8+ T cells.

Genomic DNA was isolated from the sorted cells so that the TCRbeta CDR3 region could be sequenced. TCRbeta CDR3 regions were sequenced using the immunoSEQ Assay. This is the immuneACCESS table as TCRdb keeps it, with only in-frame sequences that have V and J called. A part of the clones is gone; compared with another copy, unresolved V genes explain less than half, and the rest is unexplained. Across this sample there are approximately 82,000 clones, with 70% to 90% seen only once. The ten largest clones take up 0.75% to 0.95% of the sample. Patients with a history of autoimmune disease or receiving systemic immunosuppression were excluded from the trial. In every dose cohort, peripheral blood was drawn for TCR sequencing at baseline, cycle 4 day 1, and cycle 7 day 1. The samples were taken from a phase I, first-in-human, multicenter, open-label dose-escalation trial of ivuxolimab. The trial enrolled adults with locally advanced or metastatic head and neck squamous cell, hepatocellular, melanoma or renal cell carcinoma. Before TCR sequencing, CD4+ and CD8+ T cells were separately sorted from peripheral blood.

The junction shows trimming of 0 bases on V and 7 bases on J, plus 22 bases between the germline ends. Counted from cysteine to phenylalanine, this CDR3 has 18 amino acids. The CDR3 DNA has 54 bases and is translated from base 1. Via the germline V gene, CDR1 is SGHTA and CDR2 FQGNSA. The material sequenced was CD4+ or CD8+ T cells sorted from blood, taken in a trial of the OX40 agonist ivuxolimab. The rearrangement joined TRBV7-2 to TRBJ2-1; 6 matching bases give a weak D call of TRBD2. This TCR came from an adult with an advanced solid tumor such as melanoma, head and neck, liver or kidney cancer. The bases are TGTGCCAGCAGCTTAGCGGGGGGATCCCGACGGTTTGAGAATGAGCAGTTCTTC. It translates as CASSLAGGSRRFENEQFF. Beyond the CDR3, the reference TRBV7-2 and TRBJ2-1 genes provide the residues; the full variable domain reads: GAGVSQSPSNKVTEKGKDVELRCDPISGHTALYWYRQSLGQGLEFLIYFQGNSAPDKSGLPSDRFSAERTGGSVSTLTIQRTQQEDSAVYLCASSLAGGSRRFENEQFFGPGTRLTVL.